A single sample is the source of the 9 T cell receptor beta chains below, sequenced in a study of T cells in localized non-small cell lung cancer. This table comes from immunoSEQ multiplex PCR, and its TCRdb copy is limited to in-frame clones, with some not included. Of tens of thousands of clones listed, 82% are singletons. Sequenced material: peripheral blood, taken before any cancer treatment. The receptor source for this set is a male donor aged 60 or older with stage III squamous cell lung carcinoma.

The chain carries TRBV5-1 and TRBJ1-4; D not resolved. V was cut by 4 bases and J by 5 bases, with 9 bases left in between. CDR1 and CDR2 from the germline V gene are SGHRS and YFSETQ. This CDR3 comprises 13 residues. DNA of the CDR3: TGCGCCAGCAGCCGGGCCGACAATGAAAAACTGTTTTTT. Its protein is CASSRADNEKLFF. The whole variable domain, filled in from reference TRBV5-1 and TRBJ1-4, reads KAGVTQTPRYLIKTRGQQVTLSCSPISGHRSVSWYQQTPGQGLQFLFEYFSETQRNKGNFPGRFSGRQFSNSRSEMNVSTLELGDSALYLCASSRADNEKLFFGSGTQLSVL.

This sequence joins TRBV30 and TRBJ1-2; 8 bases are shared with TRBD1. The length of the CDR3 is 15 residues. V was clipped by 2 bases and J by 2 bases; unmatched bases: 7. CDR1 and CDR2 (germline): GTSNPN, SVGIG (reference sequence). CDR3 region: CAWSMDRARNYGYTF. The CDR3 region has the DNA TGTGCCTGGAGTATGGACAGGGCGAGGAACTATGGCTACACCTTC. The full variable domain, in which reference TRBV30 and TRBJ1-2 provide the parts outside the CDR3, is SQTIHQWPATLVQPVGSPLSLECTVEGTSNPNLYWYRQAAGRGLQLLFYSVGIGQISSEVPQNLSASRPQDRQFILSSKKLLLSDSGFYLCAWSMDRARNYGYTFGSGTRLTVV.

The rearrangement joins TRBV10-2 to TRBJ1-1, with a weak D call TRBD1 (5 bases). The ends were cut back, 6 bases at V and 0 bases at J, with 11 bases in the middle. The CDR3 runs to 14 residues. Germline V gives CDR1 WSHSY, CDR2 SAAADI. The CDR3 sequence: CASRGGRMNTEAFF. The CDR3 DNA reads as TGCGCCAGCAGGGGGGGACGGATGAACACTGAAGCTTTCTTT.

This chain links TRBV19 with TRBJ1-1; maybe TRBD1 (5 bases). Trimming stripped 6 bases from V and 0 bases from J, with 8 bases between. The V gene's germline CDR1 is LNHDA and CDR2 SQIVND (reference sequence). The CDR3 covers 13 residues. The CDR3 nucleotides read TGTGCCAGTAGCCAGGGCTTGAACACTGAAGCTTTCTTT. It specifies CASSQGLNTEAFF.

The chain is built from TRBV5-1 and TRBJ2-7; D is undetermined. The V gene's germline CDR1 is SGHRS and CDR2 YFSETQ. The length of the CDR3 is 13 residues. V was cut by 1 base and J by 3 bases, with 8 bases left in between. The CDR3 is CASSLSGYYEQYF. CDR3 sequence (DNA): TGCGCCAGCAGCTTGTCCGGTTACTACGAGCAGTACTTC.

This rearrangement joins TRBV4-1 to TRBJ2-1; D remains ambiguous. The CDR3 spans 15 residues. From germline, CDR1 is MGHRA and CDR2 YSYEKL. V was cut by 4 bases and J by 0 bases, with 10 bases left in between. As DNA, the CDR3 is TGCGCCAGCAGCCTTAAGGAGATCTCCTACAATGAGCAGTTCTTC. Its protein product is CASSLKEISYNEQFF.

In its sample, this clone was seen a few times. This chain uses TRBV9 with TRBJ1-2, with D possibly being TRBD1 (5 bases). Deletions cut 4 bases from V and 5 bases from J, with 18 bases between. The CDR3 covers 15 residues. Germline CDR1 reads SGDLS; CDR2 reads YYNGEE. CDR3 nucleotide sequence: TGTGCCAGCAGCCCATCTCGACAGAGGACTTATGGCTACACCTTC. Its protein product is CASSPSRQRTYGYTF.

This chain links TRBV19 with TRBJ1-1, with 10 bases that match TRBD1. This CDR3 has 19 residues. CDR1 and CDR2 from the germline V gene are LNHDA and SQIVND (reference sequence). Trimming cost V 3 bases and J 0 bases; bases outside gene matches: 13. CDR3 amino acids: CASSIITRDRGFLNTEAFF. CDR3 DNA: TGTGCCAGTAGTATTATTACACGGGACAGGGGATTTTTGAACACTGAAGCTTTCTTT.

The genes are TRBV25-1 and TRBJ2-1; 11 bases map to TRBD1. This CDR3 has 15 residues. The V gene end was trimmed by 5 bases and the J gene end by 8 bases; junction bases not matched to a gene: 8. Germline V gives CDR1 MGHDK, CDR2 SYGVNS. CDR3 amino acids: CASSTPGTGGDEQFF. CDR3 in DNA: TGTGCCAGCAGTACCCCCGGGACAGGGGGTGATGAGCAGTTCTTC.